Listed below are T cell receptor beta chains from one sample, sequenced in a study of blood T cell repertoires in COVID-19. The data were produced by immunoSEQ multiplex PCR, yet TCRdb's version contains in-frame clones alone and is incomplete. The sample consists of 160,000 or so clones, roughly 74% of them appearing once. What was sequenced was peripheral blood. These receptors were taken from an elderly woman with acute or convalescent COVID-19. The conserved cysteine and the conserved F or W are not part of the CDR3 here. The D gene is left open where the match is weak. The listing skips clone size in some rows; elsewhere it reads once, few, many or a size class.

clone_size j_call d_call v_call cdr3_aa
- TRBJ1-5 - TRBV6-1 ASSKDSGLSNQPQH
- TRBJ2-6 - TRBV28 ASSYSTNRAGANVLT
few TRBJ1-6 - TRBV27 ASSFTGGNSPLH
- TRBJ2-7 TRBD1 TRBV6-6 ASSGTGGTPHEQY
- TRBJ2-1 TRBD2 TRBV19 ASSQLAGGRHEQF
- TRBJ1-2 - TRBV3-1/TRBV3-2 ASSQERGAGGYT
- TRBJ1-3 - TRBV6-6 ASSRQASSGNTIY
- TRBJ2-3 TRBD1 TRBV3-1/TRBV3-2 ASSLRTGGTDTQY
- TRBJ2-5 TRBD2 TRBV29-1 SAGLAGETQY
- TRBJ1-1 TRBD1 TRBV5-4 ASGRTGGDTEAF
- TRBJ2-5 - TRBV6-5 ASVRRPGDQETQY
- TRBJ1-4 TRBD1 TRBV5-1 ASSPGTATNEKLF
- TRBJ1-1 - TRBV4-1 ASSQDPPVRRMNTEAF
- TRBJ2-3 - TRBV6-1 ASSEDIHTQY
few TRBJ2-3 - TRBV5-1 ASSGAGLQVDTQY
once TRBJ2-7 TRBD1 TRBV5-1 ASSYGDSSYEQY
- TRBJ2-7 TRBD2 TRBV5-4 ASSPGLAGAYEQY
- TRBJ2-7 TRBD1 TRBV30 AWSSGQGPYEQY
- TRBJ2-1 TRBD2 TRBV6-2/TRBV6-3 ASSYSRPSGANNEQF
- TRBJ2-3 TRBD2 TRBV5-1 ASSWTSGISTDTQY
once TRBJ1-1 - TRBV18 ASSAGRNTEAF
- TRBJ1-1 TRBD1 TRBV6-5 ASIRTGRSVTEAF
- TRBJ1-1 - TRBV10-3 ASSSTENTEAF
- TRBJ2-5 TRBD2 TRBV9 ASSVASGSWETQY
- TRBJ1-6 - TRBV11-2 ASSLALSRTGSPLH
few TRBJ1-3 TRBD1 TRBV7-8 ASSGQGAGNTIY
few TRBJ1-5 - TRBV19 ASSKRREGQPQH
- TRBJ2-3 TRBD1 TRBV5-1 ASSLPGTASTDTQY
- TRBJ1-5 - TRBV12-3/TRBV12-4 ASSPSATQDKH
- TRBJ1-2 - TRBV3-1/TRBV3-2 ASSQGTDGGYT
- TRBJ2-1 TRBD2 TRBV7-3 ASSSRLAGYNEQF
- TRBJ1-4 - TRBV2 ASGGRGTINEKLF
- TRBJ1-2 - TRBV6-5 ASTQGFTSYGYT
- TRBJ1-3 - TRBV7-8 ASSLDGNSGNTIY
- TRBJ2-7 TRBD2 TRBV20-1 SASGASGRSNEQY
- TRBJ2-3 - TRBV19 ARNRAADTQY
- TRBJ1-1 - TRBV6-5 ASSYSRGHTEAF
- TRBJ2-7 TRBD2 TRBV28 ASSLLGGRGLGEQY
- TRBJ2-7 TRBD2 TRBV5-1 ASSLTSGISYEQY
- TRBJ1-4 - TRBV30 AWSKATGEKLF
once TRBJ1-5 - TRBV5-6 ASSSRPNQPQH
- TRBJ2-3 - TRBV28 ASSLPGGYSQY
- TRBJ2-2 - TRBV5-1 ASSSSGGRVGELF
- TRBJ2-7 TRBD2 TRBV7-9 ASSTPGTSGRESLYEQY
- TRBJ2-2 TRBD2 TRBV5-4 ASSFGTSDPGELF
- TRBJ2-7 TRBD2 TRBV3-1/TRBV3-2 ASSHPHGTSGFYEQY